A single sample gave rise to the 8 T cell receptor beta chains below, sequenced in a study of PD-1 blockade in mismatch repair-deficient tumors (dated by TCRdb to 2015 to 2018). The library was built by means of the immunoSEQ multiplex PCR assay. TCRdb carries this immuneACCESS record with in-frame sequences only. Its versions omit some clonotypes, under half of them owing to an unresolved V gene in the studies checked, with the rest unexplained. The sample contains 56,000 or so clones, around 82% of them found a single time. Jointly, the top ten make up 2.5% to 4% of the sample. The specimen was peripheral blood, collected 4 weeks after starting pembrolizumab. These receptors were collected from an adult with mismatch repair-deficient cancer.

The chain employs TRBV7-2 and TRBJ2-3, with a tentative D call TRBD1 (6 bases). The ends were cut back, 2 bases at V and 0 bases at J, with 12 bases in the middle. This CDR3 is built from 16 residues. Germline CDR1 is SGHTA and CDR2 is FQGNSA. The CDR3 DNA follows: TGTGCCAGCAGCTTAACAGGGTCCCATAGCACAGATACGCAGTATTTT. Protein: CASSLTGSHSTDTQYF.

This clone occurred once. The rearrangement joins TRBV30 to TRBJ1-5; TRBD1 might be the D (6 bases). Germline CDR1 GTSNPN, CDR2 SVGIG (reference sequence). This CDR3 comprises 14 residues. V lost 8 bases and J 2 bases, leaving 16 bases between the germline ends. The chain's CDR3 is CAVEGGAGNQPQHF. CDR3 coding DNA: TGTGCCGTGGAAGGGGGGGCAGGCAATCAGCCCCAGCATTTT.

The rearrangement links TRBV27 to TRBJ2-1, with TRBD2 as a possible D gene (5 bases). Trimming left V 4 bases short and J 0 bases short, with 16 bases between. In germline, CDR1 is MNHEY, CDR2 SMNVEV (reference sequence). This CDR3 comprises 17 residues. The CDR3 coding sequence is TGTGCCAGCAGTTCCGGATGGGGAACTAGCTCCTACAATGAGCAGTTCTTC. The encoded protein is CASSSGWGTSSYNEQFF.

The J gene is TRBJ2-1, the V gene TRBV19; 12 nucleotides line up with TRBD2. V shed 4 bases, J shed 9 bases, and the junction held 10 bases outside the gene matches. Germline values: CDR1 LNHDA, CDR2 SQIVND (reference sequence). This CDR3 is built from 16 residues. CDR3 sequence: CASSSPGLAGLSEQFF. In DNA, the CDR3 is TGTGCCAGTAGTAGTCCGGGACTAGCGGGTCTCAGTGAGCAGTTCTTC. Complete variable domain (other parts from reference TRBV19 and TRBJ2-1): DGGITQSPKYLFRKEGQNVTLSCEQNLNHDAMYWYRQDPGQGLRLIYYSQIVNDFQKGDIAEGYSVSREKKESFPLTVTSAQKNPTAFYLCASSSPGLAGLSEQFFGPGTRLTVL.

Only a few counts were recorded for this clone. The V gene is TRBV4-1, the J gene TRBJ2-7; D not resolved. Germline values: CDR1 MGHRA, CDR2 YSYEKL. The ends were cut back, 0 bases at V and 5 bases at J, with 20 bases in the middle. CDR3 length equals 17 residues. CDR3: CASSQDPLNTFLNEQYF. The DNA for the CDR3 is TGCGCCAGCAGCCAAGATCCCCTCAATACGTTCCTTAACGAGCAGTACTTC.

This clone was detected only once. The rearrangement uses TRBV11-3 and TRBJ2-1; tentative D call: TRBD1 (6 bases). The V and J ends lost 4 bases and 3 bases respectively, with 13 bases between them. The CDR3 has 15 amino acids. Per the germline V gene, CDR1 is SGHNT and CDR2 is YENEEA. The CDR3 region is CASSSTGWGYNEQFF. CDR3 bases: TGTGCCAGCAGCTCCACAGGGTGGGGCTACAATGAGCAGTTCTTC.

The chain combines TRBV5-4 with TRBJ1-1, with a possible D match to TRBD1 (6 bases). Germline CDR1 SGHNT, CDR2 YYREEE (reference sequence). This CDR3 is built from 18 residues. Trimming removed 7 bases from V and 0 bases from J, with 25 bases in between. CDR3 in DNA: TGTGCCAGCGGGCGGGACAAGAAGGACAGCTTCATGAACACTGAAGCTTTCTTT. This gives the protein CASGRDKKDSFMNTEAFF.

The genes are TRBV11-3 and TRBJ2-3; D might be TRBD1 (6 bases). The CDR3 is made up of 16 amino acids. The V and J ends lost 1 base and 2 bases respectively, with 13 bases between them. Germline-derived CDR1 and CDR2 are SGHNT and YENEEA. CDR3: CASSLGTEGDTDTQYF. CDR3 sequence (DNA): TGTGCCAGCAGCTTAGGGACAGAAGGGGACACAGATACGCAGTATTTT.